What follows describes a single T cell receptor beta chain. The primer mix had 60 Vbeta and 13 Jbeta primers. Assay used: immunoSEQ multiplex PCR; TCRdb lists only in-frame clones, some missing. The sample lists 95,000 to 150,000 clones; about 75% were seen once. Germline V gene lookup returns CDR1 SGHTA and CDR2 FQGTGA. Deletions cut 2 bases from V and 5 bases from J, with 18 bases between. The CDR3 runs 16 residues. The data were taken from a study of cytomegalovirus exposure and HLA in healthy donors. Material for sequencing was PBMCs. V is TRBV7-3 and J is TRBJ1-1; D might be TRBD1 (6 bases). The receptor was isolated from a man in his 60s in good health and CMV-seropositive. The CDR3 DNA reads as TGTGCCAGCAGCTTAGCCCCCCGGGGGGCGGGTACTGAAGCTTTCTTT. Residues: CASSLAPRGAGTEAFF.